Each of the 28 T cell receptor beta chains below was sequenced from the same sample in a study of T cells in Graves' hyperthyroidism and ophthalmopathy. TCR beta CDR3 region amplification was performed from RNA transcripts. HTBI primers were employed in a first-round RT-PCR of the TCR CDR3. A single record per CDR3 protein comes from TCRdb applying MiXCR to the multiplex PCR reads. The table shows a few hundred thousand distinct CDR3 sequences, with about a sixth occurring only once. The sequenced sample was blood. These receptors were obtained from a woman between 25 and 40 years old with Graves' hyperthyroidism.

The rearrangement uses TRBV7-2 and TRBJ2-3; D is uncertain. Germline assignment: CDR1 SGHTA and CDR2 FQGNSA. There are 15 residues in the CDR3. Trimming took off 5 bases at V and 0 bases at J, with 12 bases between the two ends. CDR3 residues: CASSPLTSSTDTQYF. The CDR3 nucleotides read TGTGCCAGCAGCCCCCTTACCTCTAGCACAGATACGCAGTATTTT.

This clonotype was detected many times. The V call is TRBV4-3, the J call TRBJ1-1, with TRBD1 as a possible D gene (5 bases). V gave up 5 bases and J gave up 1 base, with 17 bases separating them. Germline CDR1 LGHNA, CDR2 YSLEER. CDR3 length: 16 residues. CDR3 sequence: CASSEVLGRSNTEAFF. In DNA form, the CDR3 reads TGCGCCAGCAGCGAAGTATTGGGACGGTCGAACACTGAAGCTTTCTTT.

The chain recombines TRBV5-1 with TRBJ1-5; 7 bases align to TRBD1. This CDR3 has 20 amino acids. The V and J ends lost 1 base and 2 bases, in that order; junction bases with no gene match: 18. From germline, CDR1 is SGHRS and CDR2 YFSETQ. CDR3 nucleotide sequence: TGCGCCAGCAGCTTGAAGGAGGACAGGCTTAGGTATATGGGCAATCAGCCCCAGCATTTT. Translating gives CASSLKEDRLRYMGNQPQHF.

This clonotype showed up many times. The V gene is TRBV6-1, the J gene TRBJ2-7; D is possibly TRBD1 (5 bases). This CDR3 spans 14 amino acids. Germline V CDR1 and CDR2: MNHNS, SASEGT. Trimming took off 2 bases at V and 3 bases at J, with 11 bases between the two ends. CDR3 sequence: CASSEKGRHYEQYF. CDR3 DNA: TGTGCCAGCAGTGAAAAGGGGCGGCACTACGAGCAGTACTTC.

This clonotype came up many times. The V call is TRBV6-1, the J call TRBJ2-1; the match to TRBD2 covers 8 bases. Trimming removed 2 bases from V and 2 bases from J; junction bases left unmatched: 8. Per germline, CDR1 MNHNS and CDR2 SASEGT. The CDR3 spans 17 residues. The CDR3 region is CASSEFGAGDTYNEQFF. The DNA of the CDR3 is TGTGCCAGCAGTGAATTCGGAGCGGGAGACACCTACAATGAGCAGTTCTTC.

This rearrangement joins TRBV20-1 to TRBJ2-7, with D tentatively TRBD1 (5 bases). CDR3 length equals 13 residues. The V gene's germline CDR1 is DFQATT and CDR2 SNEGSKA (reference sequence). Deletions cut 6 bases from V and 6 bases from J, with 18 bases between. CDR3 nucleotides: TGCAGTGCCGGGCTCGGGCAGGGCGGCGAGCAGTACTTC. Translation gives CSAGLGQGGEQYF.

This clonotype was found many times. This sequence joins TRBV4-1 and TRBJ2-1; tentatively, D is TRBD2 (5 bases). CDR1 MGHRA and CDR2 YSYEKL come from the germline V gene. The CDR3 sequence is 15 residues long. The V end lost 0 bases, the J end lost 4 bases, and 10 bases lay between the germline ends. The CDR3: CASSQDPDSYNEQFF. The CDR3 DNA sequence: TGCGCCAGCAGCCAAGACCCGGACTCGTACAATGAGCAGTTCTTC.

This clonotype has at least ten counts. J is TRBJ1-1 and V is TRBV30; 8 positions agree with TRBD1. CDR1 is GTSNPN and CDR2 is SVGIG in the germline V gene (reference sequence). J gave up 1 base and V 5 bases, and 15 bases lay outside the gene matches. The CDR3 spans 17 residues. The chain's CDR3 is CAWATGAAYLWNTEAFF. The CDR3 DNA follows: TGTGCCTGGGCGACAGGGGCGGCTTACCTTTGGAACACTGAAGCTTTCTTT.

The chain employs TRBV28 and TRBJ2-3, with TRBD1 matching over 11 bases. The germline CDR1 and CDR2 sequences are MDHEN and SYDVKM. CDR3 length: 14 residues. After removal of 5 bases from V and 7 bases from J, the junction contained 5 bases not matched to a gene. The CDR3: CASSAGQGVYTQYF. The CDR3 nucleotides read TGTGCCAGCAGTGCGGGACAGGGGGTATATACGCAGTATTTT.

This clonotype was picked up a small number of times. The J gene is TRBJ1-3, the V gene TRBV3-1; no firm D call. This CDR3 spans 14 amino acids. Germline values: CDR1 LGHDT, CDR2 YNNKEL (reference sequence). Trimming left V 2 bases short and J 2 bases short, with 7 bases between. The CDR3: CASSQTEAGNTIYF. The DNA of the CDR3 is TGTGCCAGCAGCCAAACGGAGGCTGGAAACACCATATATTTT.

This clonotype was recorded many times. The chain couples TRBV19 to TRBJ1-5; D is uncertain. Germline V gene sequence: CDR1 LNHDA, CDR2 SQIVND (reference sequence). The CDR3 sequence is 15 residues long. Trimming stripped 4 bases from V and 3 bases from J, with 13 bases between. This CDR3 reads CASSKSGGNNQPQHF. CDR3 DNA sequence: TGTGCCAGTAGTAAGAGCGGAGGAAACAATCAGCCCCAGCATTTT.

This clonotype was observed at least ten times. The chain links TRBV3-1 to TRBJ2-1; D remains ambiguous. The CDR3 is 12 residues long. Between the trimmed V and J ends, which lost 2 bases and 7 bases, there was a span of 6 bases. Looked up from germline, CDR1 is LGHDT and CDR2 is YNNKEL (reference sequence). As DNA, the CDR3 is TGTGCCAGCAGCCAACCTAGGAATGAGCAGTTCTTC. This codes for CASSQPRNEQFF.

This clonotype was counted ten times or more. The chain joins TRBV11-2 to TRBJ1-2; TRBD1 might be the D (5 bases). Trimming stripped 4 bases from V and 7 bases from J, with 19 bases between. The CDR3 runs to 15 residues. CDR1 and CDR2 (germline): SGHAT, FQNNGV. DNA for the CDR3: TGTGCCAGCAGCTCGTCAAGTGGGCAGGGAGGTGGCTACACCTTC. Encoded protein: CASSSSSGQGGGYTF.

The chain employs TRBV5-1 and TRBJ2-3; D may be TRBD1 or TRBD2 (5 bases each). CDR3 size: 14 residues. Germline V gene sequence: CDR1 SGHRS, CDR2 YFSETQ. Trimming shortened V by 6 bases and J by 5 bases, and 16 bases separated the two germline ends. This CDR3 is CASNQGRPEDTQYF. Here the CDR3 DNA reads TGCGCCAGCAACCAGGGACGGCCCGAAGATACGCAGTATTTT.

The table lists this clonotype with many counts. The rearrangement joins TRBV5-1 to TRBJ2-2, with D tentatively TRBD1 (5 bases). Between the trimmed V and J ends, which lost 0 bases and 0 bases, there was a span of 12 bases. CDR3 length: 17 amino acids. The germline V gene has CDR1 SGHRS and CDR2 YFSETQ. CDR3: CASSLELGPANTGELFF. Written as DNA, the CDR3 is TGCGCCAGCAGCTTGGAACTGGGGCCTGCGAACACCGGGGAGCTGTTTTTT.

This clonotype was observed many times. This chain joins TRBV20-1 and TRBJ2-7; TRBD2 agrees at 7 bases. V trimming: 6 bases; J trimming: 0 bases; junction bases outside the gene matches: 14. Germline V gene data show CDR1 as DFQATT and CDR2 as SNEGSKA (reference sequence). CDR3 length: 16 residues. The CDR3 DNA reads TGCAGTGCCGTTCCCATAGCGGGCATAAGCTCCTACGAGCAGTACTTC. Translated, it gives CSAVPIAGISSYEQYF.

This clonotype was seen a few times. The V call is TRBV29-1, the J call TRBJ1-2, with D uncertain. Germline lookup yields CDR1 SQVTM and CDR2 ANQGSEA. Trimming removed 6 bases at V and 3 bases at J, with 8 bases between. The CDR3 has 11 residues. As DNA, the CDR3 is TGCAGCGTGACCGCTTACTATGGCTACACCTTC. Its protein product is CSVTAYYGYTF.

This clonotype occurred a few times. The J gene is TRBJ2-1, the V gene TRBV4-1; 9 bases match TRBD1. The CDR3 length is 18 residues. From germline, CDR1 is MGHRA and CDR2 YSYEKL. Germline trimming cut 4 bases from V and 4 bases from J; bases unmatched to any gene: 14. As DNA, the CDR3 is TGCGCCAGCAGCCCCGGCGCACTTGGGGACAGGGTTTACAATGAGCAGTTCTTC. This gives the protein CASSPGALGDRVYNEQFF.

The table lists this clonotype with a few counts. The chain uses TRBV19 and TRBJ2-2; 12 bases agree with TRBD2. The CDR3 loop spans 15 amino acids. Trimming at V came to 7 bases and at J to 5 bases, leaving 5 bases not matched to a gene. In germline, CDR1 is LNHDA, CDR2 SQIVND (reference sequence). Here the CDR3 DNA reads TGTGCCAGTACTAGCGGGAGGGCCGGGACCGGGGAGCTGTTTTTT. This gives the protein CASTSGRAGTGELFF. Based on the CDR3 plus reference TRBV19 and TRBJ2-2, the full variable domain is DGGITQSPKYLFRKEGQNVTLSCEQNLNHDAMYWYRQDPGQGLRLIYYSQIVNDFQKGDIAEGYSVSREKKESFPLTVTSAQKNPTAFYLCASTSGRAGTGELFFGEGSRLTVL.

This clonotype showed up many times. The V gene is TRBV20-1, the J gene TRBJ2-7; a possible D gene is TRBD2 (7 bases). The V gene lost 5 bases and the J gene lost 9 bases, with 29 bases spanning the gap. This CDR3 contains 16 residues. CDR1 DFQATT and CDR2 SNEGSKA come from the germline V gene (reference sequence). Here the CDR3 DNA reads TGCAGTGCTCCCGGCCCAACGGGGGGCTGGGTCTCTAGGCAGTACTTC. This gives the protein CSAPGPTGGWVSRQYF.

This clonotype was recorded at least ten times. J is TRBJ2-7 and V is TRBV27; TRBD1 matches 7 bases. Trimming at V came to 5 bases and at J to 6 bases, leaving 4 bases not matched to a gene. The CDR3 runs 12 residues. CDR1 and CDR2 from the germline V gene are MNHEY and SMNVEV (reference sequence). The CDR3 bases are TGTGCCAGCAGTGGACAGGTTGGCGAGCAGTACTTC. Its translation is CASSGQVGEQYF.

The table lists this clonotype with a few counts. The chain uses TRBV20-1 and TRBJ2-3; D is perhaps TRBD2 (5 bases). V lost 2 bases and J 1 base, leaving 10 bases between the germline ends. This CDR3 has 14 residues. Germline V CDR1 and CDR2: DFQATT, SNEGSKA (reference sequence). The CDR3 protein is CSARSPLGTDTQYF. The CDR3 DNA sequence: TGCAGTGCTAGAAGTCCACTAGGCACAGATACGCAGTATTTT.

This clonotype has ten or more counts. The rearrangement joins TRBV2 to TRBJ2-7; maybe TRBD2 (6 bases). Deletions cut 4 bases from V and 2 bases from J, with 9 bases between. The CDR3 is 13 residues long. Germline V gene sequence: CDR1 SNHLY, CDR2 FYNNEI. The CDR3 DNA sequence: TGTGCCAGCAGTGGGCGGGATGCCTACGAGCAGTACTTC. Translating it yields CASSGRDAYEQYF.

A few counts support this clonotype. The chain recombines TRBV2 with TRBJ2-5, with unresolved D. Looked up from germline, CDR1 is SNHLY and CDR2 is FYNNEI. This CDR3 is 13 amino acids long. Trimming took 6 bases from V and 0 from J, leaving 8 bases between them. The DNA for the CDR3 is TGTGCCAGCAGGTCTCAGTACCAAGAGACCCAGTACTTC. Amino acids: CASRSQYQETQYF.

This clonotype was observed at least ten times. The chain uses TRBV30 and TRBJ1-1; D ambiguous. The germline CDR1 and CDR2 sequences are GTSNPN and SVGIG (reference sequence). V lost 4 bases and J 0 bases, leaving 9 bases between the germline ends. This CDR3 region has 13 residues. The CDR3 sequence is CAWTISMNTEAFF. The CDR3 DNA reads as TGTGCCTGGACGATCTCAATGAACACTGAAGCTTTCTTT.

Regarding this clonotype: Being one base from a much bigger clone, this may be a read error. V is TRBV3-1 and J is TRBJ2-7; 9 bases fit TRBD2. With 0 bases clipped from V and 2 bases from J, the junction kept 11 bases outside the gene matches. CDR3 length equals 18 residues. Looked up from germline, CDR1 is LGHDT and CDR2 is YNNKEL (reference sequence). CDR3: CASSQEPRFSGRAYEQYF. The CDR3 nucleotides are TGTGCCAGCAGCCAAGAACCACGGTTTAGCGGGAGAGCCTACGAGCAGTACTTC.

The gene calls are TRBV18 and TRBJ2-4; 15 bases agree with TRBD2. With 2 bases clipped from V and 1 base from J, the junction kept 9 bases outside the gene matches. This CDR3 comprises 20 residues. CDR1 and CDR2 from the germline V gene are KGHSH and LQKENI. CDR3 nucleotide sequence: TGTGCCAGCTCACCAACCTCGGGACTAGCGGGAGGAGGTGCCAAAAACATTCAGTACTTC. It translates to CASSPTSGLAGGGAKNIQYF.

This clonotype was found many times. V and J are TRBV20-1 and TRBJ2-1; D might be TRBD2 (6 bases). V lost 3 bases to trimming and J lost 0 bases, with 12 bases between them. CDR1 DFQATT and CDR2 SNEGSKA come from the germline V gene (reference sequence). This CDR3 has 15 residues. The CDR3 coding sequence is TGCAGTGCTAGTCCCCGGGACTTCTCCTACAATGAGCAGTTCTTC. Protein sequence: CSASPRDFSYNEQFF.